This entry lists 28 T cell receptor beta chains sequenced from one sample in a study of identical twins. TCRdb itself ran the 5' RACE reads through MiXCR, one entry per CDR3 protein. This table has nearly 200,000 distinct CDR3 sequences, approximately 15% appearing once. Another study also made use of these data, one on T cells expressing NK-cell markers.

Sequenced sample: CD8+ T cells sorted from blood. The receptors were gathered from a woman in her late teens or twenties in good health.

Concerning this clonotype itself: With a much larger clone just one base away, this may be a read error. The chain combines TRBV9 with TRBJ2-7; D tentatively fits TRBD1 or TRBD2 (5 bases each). Germline V gene sequence: CDR1 SGDLS, CDR2 YYNGEE. Trimming removed 0 bases at V and 2 bases at J, with 6 bases between. The CDR3 loop spans 13 amino acids. CDR3 DNA sequence: TGTGCCAGCAGCGTAGTGGGGGCCTACGAGCAGTACTTC. Residues: CASSVVGAYEQYF.

The gene calls are TRBV9 and TRBJ2-3; unclear D gene. The germline V gene encodes CDR1 SGDLS and CDR2 YYNGEE. The ends were cut back, 0 bases at V and 6 bases at J, with 23 bases in the middle. The CDR3 consists of 18 residues. The CDR3 nucleotides read TGTGCCAGCAGCGTAGCTGATCAGACGGGCCTCGCCCAGGATACGCAGTATTTT. This sequence encodes CASSVADQTGLAQDTQYF.

This clonotype was observed a handful of times. This chain joins TRBV27 and TRBJ1-2; D unclear. Germline values: CDR1 MNHEY, CDR2 SMNVEV (reference sequence). Trimming removed 5 bases from V and 8 bases from J, with 9 bases in between. The CDR3 is 11 residues long. CDR3 nucleotides: TGTGCCAGCAGTGGCCCCCTGGGCTACACCTTC. Translating gives CASSGPLGYTF.

This clonotype was seen a handful of times. V usage is TRBV7-9 and J usage is TRBJ2-1; D not resolved. The CDR3 spans 14 residues. Germline V gene data show CDR1 as SEHNR and CDR2 as FQNEAQ (reference sequence). Trimming took off 4 bases at V and 7 bases at J, with 14 bases between the two ends. The CDR3 nucleotides read TGTGCCAGCAGCTCATGGACGGTCCCGAATGAGCAGTTCTTC. Its translation is CASSSWTVPNEQFF.

This CDR3 reads CASSIGRSMGEAFF. CDR3 nucleotide sequence: TGTGCCAGTAGTATAGGTAGATCGATGGGCGAAGCTTTCTTT. V and J are TRBV19 and TRBJ1-1; D is unclear. In germline, CDR1 is LNHDA, CDR2 SQIVND (reference sequence). V dropped 1 base and J dropped 8 bases, with 14 bases sitting between them. The CDR3 runs 14 residues. Variable domain in full (rest from reference TRBV19 and TRBJ1-1): DGGITQSPKYLFRKEGQNVTLSCEQNLNHDAMYWYRQDPGQGLRLIYYSQIVNDFQKGDIAEGYSVSREKKESFPLTVTSAQKNPTAFYLCASSIGRSMGEAFFGQGTRLTVV.

Only a few counts were recorded for this clonotype. The junction shows a germline mismatch at one end, possibly a read error. The CDR3 region is CASSLSGQGVDF. The DNA of the CDR3 is TGTGCCAGCAGTTTGTCTGGGCAGGGGGTCGACTTC. The gene calls are TRBV12-3 or TRBV12-4 and TRBJ2-5; 7 nucleotides match TRBD1. The CDR3 has 12 residues.

This clonotype was counted many times. The chain combines TRBV4-3 with TRBJ2-7, with D hard to call. Trimming removed 0 bases at V and 2 bases at J, with 11 bases between. The length of the CDR3 is 15 residues. CDR1 and CDR2 from the germline V gene are LGHNA and YSLEER. The CDR3 spells CASSQEGPQPYEQYF. The CDR3 DNA is TGCGCCAGCAGCCAAGAGGGCCCCCAGCCCTACGAGCAGTACTTC.

V gene TRBV29-1 combines with J gene TRBJ2-1, with 14 positions matching TRBD2. The germline V gene encodes CDR1 SQVTM and CDR2 ANQGSEA. This CDR3 has 14 residues. V dropped 6 bases and J dropped 10; count of bases not matched to a gene: 8. CDR3: CSVSGTSGRSEQFF. CDR3 bases: TGCAGCGTGTCCGGGACTAGCGGGAGAAGCGAGCAGTTCTTC.

This clonotype was seen more than once but under ten times. The chain combines TRBV4-3 with TRBJ2-1; D could derive from TRBD1 or TRBD2 (5 bases each). The V gene's germline CDR1 is LGHNA and CDR2 YSLEER. V was trimmed by 2 bases and J by 2 bases, leaving 16 bases between them. CDR3 size: 17 residues. The CDR3 loop is CASSQTLAGLTYNEQFF. The CDR3 DNA follows: TGCGCCAGCAGCCAAACCCTAGCAGGGCTTACCTACAATGAGCAGTTCTTC.

This clonotype appeared a few times. The chain uses TRBV14 and TRBJ1-2; no firm D call. The CDR3 consists of 13 residues. Germline CDR1 reads SGHDN; CDR2 reads FVKESK. Trimming took off 3 bases at V and 0 bases at J, with 5 bases between the two ends. The CDR3 bases are TGTGCCAGCAGCCATATGTCTAACTATGGCTACACCTTC. It specifies CASSHMSNYGYTF.

This clonotype turned up a few times. The V call is TRBV12-3 or TRBV12-4, the J call TRBJ2-5; D not resolved. The CDR3 is made up of 17 amino acids. The V end lost 5 bases, the J end lost 3 bases, and 22 bases lay between the germline ends. Here the CDR3 reads CASSQTGGVAPKETQYF. In nucleotides, the CDR3 is TGTGCCAGCAGTCAGACGGGTGGCGTTGCCCCGAAAGAGACCCAGTACTTC.

This clonotype was seen only a few times. This chain uses TRBV19 with TRBJ2-7, with 10 bases matching TRBD1. The CDR3 has 14 amino acids. From germline, CDR1 is LNHDA and CDR2 SQIVND (reference sequence). The junction had 5 bases not matched to a gene; V was cut back by 6 bases and J by 3 bases. CDR3 in DNA: TGTGCCAGTAGACCCCGGGACAGGGGCTACGAGCAGTACTTC. Protein: CASRPRDRGYEQYF.

A few counts support this clonotype. The chain is built from TRBV7-6 and TRBJ2-7; 8 positions agree with TRBD2. The germline V gene encodes CDR1 SGHVS and CDR2 FNYEAQ. After removal of 4 bases from V and 6 bases from J, the junction contained 2 bases not matched to a gene. CDR3 length: 12 amino acids. The CDR3: CASSSGLVEQYF. The CDR3 region has the DNA TGTGCCAGCAGCTCGGGACTAGTCGAGCAGTACTTC.

The chain uses TRBV9 and TRBJ1-2; D is possibly TRBD1 (6 bases). CDR3 length: 13 residues. V lost 3 bases, J lost 8 bases, and 14 bases lay in between. Per germline, CDR1 SGDLS and CDR2 YYNGEE. Here the CDR3 reads CASSGYGDRGYTF. CDR3 DNA: TGTGCCAGCAGCGGTTACGGAGACAGGGGCTACACCTTC.

This clonotype has a count of ten or more. V is TRBV7-9 and J is TRBJ2-1; 12 bases match TRBD2. The CDR3 length is 15 residues. Germline V gene sequence: CDR1 SEHNR, CDR2 FQNEAQ (reference sequence). V gave up 6 bases and J gave up 7 bases; unmatched junction bases: 7. The CDR3 reads CASRPTSGSTNEQFF. The CDR3 coding sequence is TGTGCCAGCAGGCCGACTAGCGGGAGTACTAATGAGCAGTTCTTC.

V is TRBV11-2 and J is TRBJ2-2; 8 positions agree with TRBD1. The CDR3 loop spans 16 amino acids. With V trimmed by 5 bases and J by 6 bases, 11 bases remained unmatched. Germline CDR1 SGHAT, CDR2 FQNNGV. CDR3 amino acids: CASSPHAGGFAGELFF. The CDR3 coding sequence is TGTGCCAGCAGCCCACACGCAGGGGGCTTCGCCGGGGAGCTGTTTTTT.

This clonotype was counted a few times. The chain couples TRBV29-1 to TRBJ2-5; D could derive from TRBD1 or TRBD2 (6 bases each). CDR3 length: 15 residues. CDR1 is SQVTM, CDR2 ANQGSEA, per germline. Between the trimmed V and J ends, which lost 2 bases and 2 bases, there was a span of 15 bases. Here the CDR3 reads CSVEINREEQETQYF. The CDR3, as DNA: TGCAGCGTTGAAATCAACAGGGAGGAGCAAGAGACCCAGTACTTC. Drawing the rest from reference TRBV29-1 and TRBJ2-5, the complete variable domain is SAVISQKPSRDICQRGTSLTIQCQVDSQVTMMFWYRQQPGQSLTLIATANQGSEATYESGFVIDKFPISRPNLTFSTLTVSNMSPEDSSIYLCSVEINREEQETQYFGPGTRLLVL.

This clonotype was counted a few times. The V and J genes are TRBV6-5 and TRBJ2-2; D perhaps matches TRBD2 (5 bases). V was clipped by 1 base and J by 3 bases, with 6 bases between them. CDR3 size: 14 residues. Looked up from germline, CDR1 is MNHEY and CDR2 is SVGAGI. The DNA for the CDR3 is TGTGCCAGCAGTTACTTAGCGTACACCGGGGAGCTGTTTTTT. Protein product: CASSYLAYTGELFF.

This clonotype was detected only a few times. CDR3 DNA sequence: TGTGCCAGCAGCCAAGGTCACTCAGCGGAGGTCACCGGGGAGCTGTTTTTT. Translated, it gives CASSQGHSAEVTGELFF. The rearrangement joins TRBV3-1 to TRBJ2-2; D is possibly TRBD2 (5 bases). With 1 base removed from V and 4 bases from J, the gap between germline ends came to 16 bases. Per germline, CDR1 LGHDT and CDR2 YNNKEL (reference sequence). The CDR3 has 17 amino acids.

This sequence joins TRBV30 and TRBJ2-5; either TRBD1 or TRBD2 may fit D (5 bases each). V was trimmed by 0 bases and J by 5 bases, leaving 10 bases between them. Germline V gene data show CDR1 as GTSNPN and CDR2 as SVGIG (reference sequence). This CDR3 spans 13 amino acids. CDR3 residues: CAWSVSGTETQYF. CDR3 nucleotides: TGTGCCTGGAGTGTATCGGGGACCGAGACCCAGTACTTC.

The chain employs TRBV12-3 or TRBV12-4 and TRBJ2-7; no clear D. The CDR3 consists of 11 residues. V was cut by 6 bases and J by 7 bases, with 10 bases left in between. The CDR3 sequence is CASSSVAEQYF. The CDR3 DNA reads TGTGCCAGCAGCTCGGTCGCGGAGCAGTACTTC.

In DNA, the CDR3 is TGTGCCTCAATCTTAGGGGAGACTACTGGAGATACGCAGTATTTT. It encodes CASILGETTGDTQYF. The V and J genes are TRBV11-2 and TRBJ2-3; TRBD1 or TRBD2 may be the D gene (5 bases each). The CDR3 length is 15 residues. The V gene's germline CDR1 is SGHAT and CDR2 FQNNGV. V was pared by 11 bases and J by 5 bases, with 23 bases between. The whole variable domain, remainder taken from reference TRBV11-2 and TRBJ2-3, is EAGVAQSPRYKIIEKRQSVAFWCNPISGHATLYWYQQILGQGPKLLIQFQNNGVVDDSQLPKDRFSAERLKGVDSTLKIQPAKLEDSAVYLCASILGETTGDTQYFGPGTRLTVL.

This clonotype was seen only a few times. This chain uses TRBV15 with TRBJ1-1, with D possibly being TRBD1 (6 bases). The V end was cut by 0 bases, the J end by 3 bases, with 14 bases between. Germline CDR1 is LNHNV and CDR2 is YYDKDF (reference sequence). The CDR3 spans 16 residues. The CDR3 nucleotides are TGTGCCACCAGCAGAGATGACCGGGGGCACGACACTGAAGCTTTCTTT. Translated: CATSRDDRGHDTEAFF.

V usage is TRBV7-9 and J usage is TRBJ1-1; D is uncertain. The germline V and J ends were trimmed by 3 bases and 5 bases, with 10 bases remaining between them. There are 13 residues in the CDR3. Germline V gene lookup returns CDR1 SEHNR and CDR2 FQNEAQ (reference sequence). The CDR3 DNA is TGTGCCAGCAGCTTTGGGTTAAGTACTGAAGCTTTCTTT. It codes for CASSFGLSTEAFF.

This clonotype was seen only a few times. The CDR3 DNA is TGCGCCAGCAGCTTGGGATGGGGGGTAAACAATGAGCAGTTCTTC. It translates to CASSLGWGVNNEQFF. V and J are TRBV5-1 and TRBJ2-1, with a tentative D call TRBD2 (6 bases). The V end lost 0 bases, the J end lost 5 bases, and 12 bases lay between the germline ends. CDR1 and CDR2 from the germline V gene are SGHRS and YFSETQ. The CDR3 contains 15 residues. The full variable domain, with the rest looked up from reference TRBV5-1 and TRBJ2-1, is KAGVTQTPRYLIKTRGQQVTLSCSPISGHRSVSWYQQTPGQGLQFLFEYFSETQRNKGNFPGRFSGRQFSNSRSEMNVSTLELGDSALYLCASSLGWGVNNEQFFGPGTRLTVL.

The chain joins TRBV10-2 to TRBJ2-1; 9 bases map to TRBD1. The CDR3 loop spans 14 amino acids. With 7 bases clipped from V and 5 bases from J, the junction kept 6 bases outside the gene matches. The germline V gene has CDR1 WSHSY and CDR2 SAAADI. Here the CDR3 DNA reads TGCGCCAGCAACTCTCGGGACAGGGACAATGAGCAGTTCTTC. This gives the protein CASNSRDRDNEQFF.

The chain combines TRBV5-1 with TRBJ1-2, with D unclear. Trimming took off 1 base at V and 7 bases at J, with 5 bases between the two ends. From germline, CDR1 is SGHRS and CDR2 YFSETQ. The CDR3 has 11 amino acids. In nucleotides, the CDR3 is TGCGCCAGCAGCTTGAAGAGTGGCTACACCTTC. It is translated as CASSLKSGYTF.

The rearrangement uses TRBV5-6 and TRBJ2-2, with 9 bases identical to TRBD2. Germline assignment: CDR1 SGHDT and CDR2 YYEEEE. V dropped 4 bases and J dropped 4; count of bases not matched to a gene: 8. This CDR3 has 16 amino acids. CDR3 nucleotide sequence: TGTGCCAGCAGCGCACTGACTAGCGGTTCCACCGGGGAGCTGTTTTTT. Its protein product is CASSALTSGSTGELFF.